The present entry profiles one T cell receptor (beta chain) with its context. This sample stems from a study of blood T cell repertoires in COVID-19. On the study more broadly: Samples taken during acute and convalescent COVID-19 were collected in the United States, Italy and Spain. PBMCs, B-cell-depleted T cells, or T cells were the source of the cDNA or gDNA that made up the material.

CDR1 and CDR2 (germline): LNHDA, SQIVND (reference sequence). V was pared by 1 base and J by 0 bases, with 7 bases of the junction left unmatched. The CDR3 is 18 amino acids. How the authors handled the data: By means of reference gene primer amplification, nucleated cell counts were estimated. Using immunoSEQ multiplex PCR, the repertoire was profiled, and TCRdb retains in-frame clones only, with some absent. V and J calls and clone size are as listed in that table; D and trimming were resolved from the DNA. The table has more than 70,000 clones, 70% to 90% seen once; the top ten hold around 1.3%. This sequence joins TRBV19 and TRBJ2-7; TRBD2 matches at 12 bases. The clonotype comes from an elderly man with active or convalescent COVID-19. Sequenced sample: peripheral blood. CDR3 sequence reads: CASSIARLAGGPSYEQYF. The DNA for the CDR3 is TGTGCCAGTAGTATAGCAAGGCTAGCGGGAGGGCCCTCCTACGAGCAGTACTTC. Together with reference TRBV19 and TRBJ2-7, the CDR3 gives the full variable domain: DGGITQSPKYLFRKEGQNVTLSCEQNLNHDAMYWYRQDPGQGLRLIYYSQIVNDFQKGDIAEGYSVSREKKESFPLTVTSAQKNPTAFYLCASSIARLAGGPSYEQYFGPGTRLTVT.